The 9 T cell receptor beta chains below come from one sample, sequenced in a study of cytomegalovirus exposure and HLA in healthy donors. The PCR used 60 Vbeta and 13 Jbeta primers. Measured with immunoSEQ multiplex PCR; TCRdb has only the in-frame clones, and not every one. This table has roughly 130,000 clones, around 69% appearing once. Sequenced: PBMCs. These receptors all come from a human donor in good health.

This chain connects TRBV5-1 to TRBJ2-3; 8 nucleotides line up with TRBD2. CDR3 size: 18 residues. V dropped 4 bases and J dropped 3; count of bases not matched to a gene: 16. The V gene's germline CDR1 is SGHRS and CDR2 YFSETQ. CDR3 sequence (DNA): TGCGCCAGCAGCCGGGGACTAGAGTGGGCTAGGGGGACAGATACGCAGTATTTT. Translated: CASSRGLEWARGTDTQYF.

This sequence joins TRBV6-1 and TRBJ2-5; TRBD1 matches at 8 bases. TRBJ2-7 matches the DNA end more closely, so the J call is doubtful. This CDR3 is 13 amino acids long. Germline loops: CDR1 MNHNS, CDR2 SASEGT. The CDR3 DNA sequence: TGTGCCAGCAGTGTACAGGGGGAGGTCGAGCAGTACTTC. Translated: CASSVQGEVEQYF.

The J gene is TRBJ2-5, the V gene TRBV9, with 8 bases aligning to TRBD2. The germline CDR1 and CDR2 sequences are SGDLS and YYNGEE. V was clipped by 4 bases and J by 2 bases; unmatched bases: 13. CDR3 size: 17 residues. CDR3 protein: CASSLKAGASGQETQYF. CDR3 nucleotides: TGTGCCAGCAGCCTCAAAGCGGGGGCCTCGGGTCAAGAGACCCAGTACTTC.

The chain links TRBV18 to TRBJ2-1; D is ambiguous. V dropped 0 bases and J dropped 0 bases, with 6 bases sitting between them. This CDR3 contains 15 residues. In germline, CDR1 is KGHSH, CDR2 LQKENI. Here the CDR3 DNA reads TGTGCCAGCTCACCACCGTCTGTCTCCTACAATGAGCAGTTCTTC. This sequence encodes CASSPPSVSYNEQFF.

J is TRBJ2-2 and V is TRBV5-1, with 14 positions matching TRBD2. V was clipped by 3 bases and J by 4 bases; unmatched bases: 2. Germline CDR1 is SGHRS and CDR2 is YFSETQ. The CDR3 contains 16 residues. The CDR3 DNA reads TGCGCCAGCAGCTGGACTAGCGGGGGGCGCACCGGGGAGCTGTTTTTT. Its protein is CASSWTSGGRTGELFF.

This clone has just a few counts. This chain links TRBV7-9 with TRBJ2-7, with TRBD1 matching 7 bases. V gave up 5 bases and J gave up 1 base; unmatched junction bases: 5. The CDR3 contains 14 residues. The germline V gene encodes CDR1 SEHNR and CDR2 FQNEAQ (reference sequence). DNA for the CDR3: TGTGCCAGCAGCCCAACGACAGGGTCCTACGAGCAGTACTTC. This gives the protein CASSPTTGSYEQYF.

This clone is a singleton in its sample. The CDR3 is CASSLGDWDNEQFF. Here the CDR3 DNA reads TGTGCCAGCAGCTTAGGGGACTGGGACAATGAGCAGTTCTTC. The V gene is TRBV7-2, the J gene TRBJ2-1; possibly TRBD2 for D (6 bases). V was trimmed by 1 base and J by 5 bases, leaving 9 bases between them. This CDR3 contains 14 residues. Germline loops: CDR1 SGHTA, CDR2 FQGNSA.

The J gene is TRBJ1-5, the V gene TRBV6-6; the D is unclear. The CDR3 sequence is 14 residues long. Deletions cut 7 bases from V and 0 bases from J, with 10 bases between. Germline assignment: CDR1 MNHNY and CDR2 SVGAGI (reference sequence). The CDR3 DNA reads TGTGCCAGCACCCCCCCAGGTAGCAATCAGCCCCAGCATTTT. This encodes CASTPPGSNQPQHF.

This clone was detected only once. The genes are TRBV7-2 and TRBJ1-2; tentative D call: TRBD1 (5 bases). CDR3 length equals 17 residues. V was pared by 5 bases and J by 1 base, with 20 bases between. Germline CDR1 is SGHTA and CDR2 is FQGNSA. The CDR3 reads CASSDQPAGLNNYGYTF. CDR3 DNA: TGTGCCAGCAGCGACCAACCGGCAGGGCTAAATAACTATGGCTACACCTTC.